The 22 T cell receptor beta chains reported below all come from one sample, sequenced in a study of blood T cell repertoires in COVID-19. The repertoire was sequenced with immunoSEQ multiplex PCR; TCRdb's copy has only in-frame clones and lacks some. The sample lists roughly 300,000 clones, about nine tenths occurring once. Sequencing used PBMCs or T cells enriched from blood (not recorded which). The source of these receptors is a woman aged 18-35 years who had recovered from COVID-19.

This chain connects TRBV6-1 to TRBJ2-7; D gene ambiguous. Germline V lookup: CDR1 MNHNS, CDR2 SASEGT. The CDR3 loop spans 14 amino acids. Trimming cost V 0 bases and J 8 bases, with 14 bases left between them. The DNA for the CDR3 is TGTGCCAGCAGTGAAGCTACCGAAACAAGTAAGCAGTACTTC. Translation gives CASSEATETSKQYF.

The chain joins TRBV5-1 to TRBJ2-1, with TRBD2 matching over 7 bases. V dropped 4 bases and J dropped 4; count of bases not matched to a gene: 8. This CDR3 contains 15 residues. Germline loops: CDR1 SGHRS, CDR2 YFSETQ. The CDR3 here is CASSLDSGAYNEQFF. Here the CDR3 DNA reads TGCGCCAGCAGCCTCGACAGCGGGGCATACAATGAGCAGTTCTTC.

The V and J genes are TRBV7-9 and TRBJ2-3; 13 positions agree with TRBD2. CDR3 length: 18 residues. V dropped 5 bases and J dropped 1; count of bases not matched to a gene: 9. Germline lookup yields CDR1 SEHNR and CDR2 FQNEAQ (reference sequence). CDR3 in DNA: TGTGCCAGCAGCCTTAGACTAGCGGGAGGAGCGCGCACAGATACGCAGTATTTT. Amino acid sequence: CASSLRLAGGARTDTQYF.

This clone was seen just once. V usage is TRBV21-1 and J usage is TRBJ1-1; the table's D call TRBD1 went unverified against the DNA. TRBV21-1 is listed as a pseudogene. The CDR3 sequence is 16 residues long. CDR3 nucleotide sequence: TGTGCCAGCAGCATTCCTATTCGGACAGGGAACACTGAAGCTTTCTTT. Amino acids: CASSIPIRTGNTEAFF.

This chain uses TRBV9 with TRBJ2-7; D is possibly TRBD2 (6 bases). In germline, CDR1 is SGDLS, CDR2 YYNGEE. V was clipped by 6 bases and J by 0 bases, with 16 bases between them. This CDR3 contains 15 residues. DNA for the CDR3: TGTGCCAGCACCAAAGGGGACTCGAGCTCCTACGAGCAGTACTTC. It is translated as CASTKGDSSSYEQYF.

CDR3 loop: CASRGQGIGNQPQHF. The CDR3 bases are TGTGCCAGCAGGGGACAGGGTATAGGGAATCAGCCCCAGCATTTT. The gene calls are TRBV2 and TRBJ1-5; 9 bases map to TRBD1. CDR1 is SNHLY, CDR2 FYNNEI, per germline. V shed 6 bases, J shed 4 bases, and the junction held 7 bases outside the gene matches. The CDR3 loop spans 15 amino acids.

The DNA for the CDR3 is TGTGCCAGCAGCGCCCAACCCGGGGGGCTCAATGAGCAGTTCTTC. Translating gives CASSAQPGGLNEQFF. The chain uses TRBV6-4 and TRBJ2-1; tentative D call: TRBD2 (7 bases). Trimming took off 6 bases at V and 6 bases at J, with 18 bases between the two ends. There are 15 residues in the CDR3. Germline CDR1 is MRHNA and CDR2 is SNTAGT.

Here the CDR3 reads CASSSLGLAGLTDTQYF. DNA for the CDR3: TGTGCCAGCAGTTCCCTAGGACTAGCGGGACTCACAGATACGCAGTATTTT. The chain links TRBV27 to TRBJ2-3; 12 nucleotides match TRBD2. CDR1 MNHEY and CDR2 SMNVEV come from the germline V gene (reference sequence). The CDR3 runs to 17 residues. V lost 4 bases, J lost 2 bases, and 7 bases stayed unmatched.

The chain recombines TRBV19 with TRBJ2-5, with TRBD2 matching 12 bases. CDR1 and CDR2 (germline): LNHDA, SQIVND (reference sequence). J gave up 5 bases and V 1 base, and 8 bases lay outside the gene matches. The CDR3 covers 17 residues. For the CDR3, the DNA is TGTGCCAGTAGTATAGTAAGGCTAGCGGGAGGGCTGGAGACCCAGTACTTC. Protein product: CASSIVRLAGGLETQYF.

The chain has TRBV18 and TRBJ2-7; 9 bases map to TRBD1. Germline trimming cut 4 bases from V and 3 bases from J; bases unmatched to any gene: 4. Germline loops: CDR1 KGHSH, CDR2 LQKENI. The CDR3 contains 14 residues. The CDR3, as DNA: TGTGCCAGCTCACAGGGACAGGGCCGCTACGAGCAGTACTTC. Encoded protein: CASSQGQGRYEQYF.

The chain carries TRBV5-1 and TRBJ1-1, with TRBD1 identical over 8 bases. The ends lost 4 bases at V and 10 bases at J; junction bases unmatched: 12. The germline gives CDR1 SGHRS, CDR2 YFSETQ. The CDR3 extends over 14 amino acids. The CDR3 DNA reads TGCGCCAGCAGCGGACTCACAGGGGGTGGAAGAGCTTTCTTT. Amino acid sequence: CASSGLTGGGRAFF.

The V gene is TRBV27, the J gene TRBJ2-7; TRBD2 aligns across 7 bases. V trimming: 0 bases; J trimming: 2 bases; junction bases outside the gene matches: 4. The germline V gene encodes CDR1 MNHEY and CDR2 SMNVEV (reference sequence). CDR3 length equals 15 residues. Written as DNA, the CDR3 is TGTGCCAGCAGTTTATCTACCGGGGGGACCTACGAGCAGTACTTC. Translation gives CASSLSTGGTYEQYF.

This chain uses TRBV19 with TRBJ1-2; 7 nucleotides agree with TRBD1. V lost 5 bases, J lost 3 bases, and 6 bases stayed unmatched. CDR1 is LNHDA, CDR2 SQIVND, per germline (reference sequence). The CDR3 has 14 amino acids. This chain's CDR3 is CASSGDSRYYGYTF. CDR3 in DNA: TGTGCCAGTAGTGGGGACAGCCGATACTATGGCTACACCTTC.

The rearrangement links TRBV6-5 to TRBJ1-5; D gene ambiguous. The CDR3 is made up of 16 amino acids. The V gene lost 2 bases and the J gene lost 4 bases, with 15 bases spanning the gap. Germline V gene data show CDR1 as MNHEY and CDR2 as SVGAGI. The CDR3 DNA sequence: TGTGCCAGCAGTTACGCCCTCGCCGGGAATAATCAGCCCCAGCATTTT. Its protein is CASSYALAGNNQPQHF.

This clone was observed a few times. V gene TRBV5-1 combines with J gene TRBJ2-2, with 9 positions matching TRBD2. V lost 2 bases and J lost 8; bases outside the gene matches: 7. Germline V gene lookup returns CDR1 SGHRS and CDR2 YFSETQ. The CDR3 totals 15 residues. The CDR3 DNA reads TGCGCCAGCAGCTTCGGGACTAGCAACCTAGGGGAGCTGTTTTTT. It specifies CASSFGTSNLGELFF.

This chain joins TRBV7-8 and TRBJ1-5, with D maybe TRBD1 (5 bases). CDR3 length: 15 amino acids. Germline assignment: CDR1 SGHVS and CDR2 FQNEAQ. With 4 bases removed from V and 5 bases from J, the gap between germline ends came to 15 bases. The CDR3 is CASSSLGTDDQPQHF. The CDR3 nucleotides read TGTGCCAGCAGCTCCTTGGGGACTGATGATCAGCCCCAGCATTTT.

The chain combines TRBV30 with TRBJ1-3, with D maybe TRBD1 (6 bases). Trimming removed 2 bases at V and 0 bases at J, with 17 bases between. The germline CDR1 and CDR2 sequences are GTSNPN and SVGIG (reference sequence). The CDR3 has 17 amino acids. The CDR3 protein is CAWSTGGQPFSGNTIYF. Here the CDR3 DNA reads TGTGCCTGGAGTACTGGAGGACAGCCTTTCTCTGGAAACACCATATATTTT.

The CDR3 spells CASSSGLPYNEQFF. DNA of the CDR3: TGTGCCAGCAGTTCGGGACTACCATACAATGAGCAGTTCTTC. V is TRBV27 and J is TRBJ2-1; 7 nucleotides agree with TRBD2. V shed 4 bases, J shed 4 bases, and the junction held 4 bases outside the gene matches. CDR1 is MNHEY, CDR2 SMNVEV, per germline (reference sequence). The CDR3 is 14 amino acids.

The chain uses TRBV27 and TRBJ1-1; no reliable D call. V shed 0 bases and J shed 4 bases, with 21 bases lying between them. The CDR3 is made up of 18 amino acids. From germline, CDR1 is MNHEY and CDR2 SMNVEV (reference sequence). CDR3: CASSLSWRARAASTEAFF. DNA of the CDR3: TGTGCCAGCAGTTTATCGTGGAGAGCCCGAGCGGCGAGCACTGAAGCTTTCTTT.

This clone was counted only a few times. The rearrangement joins TRBV20-1 to TRBJ1-1, with D unresolved. Per germline, CDR1 DFQATT and CDR2 SNEGSKA (reference sequence). This CDR3 is built from 12 residues. Trimming left V 3 bases short and J 3 bases short, with 8 bases between. This chain's CDR3 is CSASPSYTEAFF. The CDR3 bases are TGCAGTGCTAGTCCCAGTTACACTGAAGCTTTCTTT.

The rearrangement uses TRBV10-3 and TRBJ1-1; a possible D gene is TRBD1 (5 bases). CDR1 ENHRY and CDR2 SYGVKD come from the germline V gene. V was cut by 6 bases and J by 5 bases, with 19 bases left in between. This CDR3 region has 15 residues. CDR3 sequence: CAIRDPGAGKTEAFF. The CDR3 bases are TGTGCCATCAGGGACCCGGGCGCAGGGAAAACTGAAGCTTTCTTT.

The gene calls are TRBV24-1 and TRBJ2-1; 7 bases match TRBD1. Looked up from germline, CDR1 is KGHDR and CDR2 is SFDVKD. Unmatched junction bases numbered 9, after V lost 7 bases and J lost 1 base. This CDR3 is built from 16 residues. In DNA, the CDR3 is TGTGCCACCAGCGGACTGGGACAGAGGTCCTACAATGAGCAGTTCTTC. This gives the protein CATSGLGQRSYNEQFF.